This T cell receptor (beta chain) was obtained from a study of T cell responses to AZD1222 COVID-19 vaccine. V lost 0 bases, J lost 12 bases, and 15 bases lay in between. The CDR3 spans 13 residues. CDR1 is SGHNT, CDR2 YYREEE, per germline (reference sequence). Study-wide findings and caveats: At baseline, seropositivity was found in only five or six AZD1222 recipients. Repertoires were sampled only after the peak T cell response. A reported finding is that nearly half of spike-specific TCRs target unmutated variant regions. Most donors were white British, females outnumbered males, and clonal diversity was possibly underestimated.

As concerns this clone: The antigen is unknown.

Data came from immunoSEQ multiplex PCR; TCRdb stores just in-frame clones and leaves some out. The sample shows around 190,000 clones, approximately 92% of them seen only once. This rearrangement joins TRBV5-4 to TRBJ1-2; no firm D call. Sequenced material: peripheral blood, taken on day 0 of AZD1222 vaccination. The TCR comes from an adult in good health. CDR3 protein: CASSLEVEGINTF. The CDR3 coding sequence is TGTGCCAGCAGCTTGGAGGTTGAAGGGATCAACACCTTC.